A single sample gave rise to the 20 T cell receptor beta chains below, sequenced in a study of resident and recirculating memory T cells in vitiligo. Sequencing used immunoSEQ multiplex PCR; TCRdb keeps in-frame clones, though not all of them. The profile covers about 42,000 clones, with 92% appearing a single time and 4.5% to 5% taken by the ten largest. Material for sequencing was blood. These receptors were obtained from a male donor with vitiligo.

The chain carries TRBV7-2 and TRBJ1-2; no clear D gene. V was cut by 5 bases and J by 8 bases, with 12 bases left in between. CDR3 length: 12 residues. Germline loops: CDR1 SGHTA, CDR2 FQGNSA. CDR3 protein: CASSPTGIGYTF. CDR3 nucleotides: TGTGCCAGCAGCCCCACGGGGATCGGCTACACCTTC.

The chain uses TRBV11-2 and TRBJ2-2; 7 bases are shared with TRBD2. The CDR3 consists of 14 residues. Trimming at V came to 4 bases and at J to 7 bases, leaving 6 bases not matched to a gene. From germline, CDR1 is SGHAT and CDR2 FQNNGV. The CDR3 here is CASSWGGVGGELFF. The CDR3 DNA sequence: TGTGCCAGCAGCTGGGGGGGGGTTGGCGGGGAGCTGTTTTTT. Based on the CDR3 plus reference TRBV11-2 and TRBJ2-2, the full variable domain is EAGVAQSPRYKIIEKRQSVAFWCNPISGHATLYWYQQILGQGPKLLIQFQNNGVVDDSQLPKDRFSAERLKGVDSTLKIQPAKLEDSAVYLCASSWGGVGGELFFGEGSRLTVL.

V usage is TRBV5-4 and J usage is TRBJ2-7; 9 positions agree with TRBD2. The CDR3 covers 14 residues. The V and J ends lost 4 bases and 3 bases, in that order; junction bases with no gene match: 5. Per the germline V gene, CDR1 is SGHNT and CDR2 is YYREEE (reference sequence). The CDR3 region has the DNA TGTGCCAGCAGCGTGAGCGGGGGGCGCTACGAGCAGTACTTC. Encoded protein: CASSVSGGRYEQYF.

The DNA for the CDR3 is TGTGCCAGCAGTTTTCGGGTGAGGGATGAAAAACTGTTTTTT. Translation: CASSFRVRDEKLFF. The chain carries TRBV2 and TRBJ1-4; D not certain. V was trimmed by 5 bases and J by 6 bases, leaving 13 bases between them. In germline, CDR1 is SNHLY, CDR2 FYNNEI. The CDR3 extends over 14 amino acids.

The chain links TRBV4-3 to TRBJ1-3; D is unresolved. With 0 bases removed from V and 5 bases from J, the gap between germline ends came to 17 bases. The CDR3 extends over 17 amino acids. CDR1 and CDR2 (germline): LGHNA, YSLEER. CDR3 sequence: CASSQDVRHRGRNTIYF. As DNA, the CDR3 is TGCGCCAGCAGCCAAGATGTCCGACACCGAGGGAGAAACACCATATATTTT.

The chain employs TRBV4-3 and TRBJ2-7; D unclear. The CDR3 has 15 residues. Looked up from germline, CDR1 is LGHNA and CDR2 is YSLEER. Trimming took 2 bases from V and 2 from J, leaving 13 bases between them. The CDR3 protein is CASSQSRQSTYEQYF. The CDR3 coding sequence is TGCGCCAGCAGCCAAAGCCGCCAATCTACCTACGAGCAGTACTTC.

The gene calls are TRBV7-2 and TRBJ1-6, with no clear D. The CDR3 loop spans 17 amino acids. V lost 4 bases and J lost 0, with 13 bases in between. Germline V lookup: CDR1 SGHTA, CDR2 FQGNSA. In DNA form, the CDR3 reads TGTGCCAGCAGCTCCTCCCTTTTGAGCTCCTATAATTCACCCCTCCACTTT. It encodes CASSSSLLSSYNSPLHF.

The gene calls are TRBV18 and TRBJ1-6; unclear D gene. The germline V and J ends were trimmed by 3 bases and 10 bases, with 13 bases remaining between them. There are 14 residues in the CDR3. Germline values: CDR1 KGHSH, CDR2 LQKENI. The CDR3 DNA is TGTGCCAGCTCACCTAGGGCGGGTTGGTCACCCCTCCACTTT. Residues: CASSPRAGWSPLHF.

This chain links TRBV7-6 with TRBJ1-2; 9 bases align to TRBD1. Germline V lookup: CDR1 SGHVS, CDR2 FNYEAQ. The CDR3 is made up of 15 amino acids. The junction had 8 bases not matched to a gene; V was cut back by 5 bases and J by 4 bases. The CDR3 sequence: CASSLGQGRLYGYTF. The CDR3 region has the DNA TGTGCCAGCAGCCTAGGACAGGGGCGCCTCTATGGCTACACCTTC.

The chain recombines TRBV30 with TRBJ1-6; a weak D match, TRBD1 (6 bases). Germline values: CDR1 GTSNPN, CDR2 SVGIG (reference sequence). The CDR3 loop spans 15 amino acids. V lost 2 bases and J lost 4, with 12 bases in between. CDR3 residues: CAWSYYGQYNSPLHF. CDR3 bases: TGTGCCTGGAGTTATTATGGACAGTATAATTCACCCCTCCACTTT.

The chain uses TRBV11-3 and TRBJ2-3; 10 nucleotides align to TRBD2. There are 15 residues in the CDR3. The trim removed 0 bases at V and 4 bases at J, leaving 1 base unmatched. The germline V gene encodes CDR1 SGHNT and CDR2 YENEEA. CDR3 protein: CASSLDGTSADTQYF. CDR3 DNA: TGTGCCAGCAGCTTAGATGGGACTAGCGCAGATACGCAGTATTTT.

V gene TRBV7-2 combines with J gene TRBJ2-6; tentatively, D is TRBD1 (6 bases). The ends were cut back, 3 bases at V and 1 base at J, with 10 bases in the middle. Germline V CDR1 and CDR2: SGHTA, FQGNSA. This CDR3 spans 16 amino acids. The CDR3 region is CASSFTRGSGANVLTF. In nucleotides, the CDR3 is TGTGCCAGCAGCTTTACCAGGGGTTCTGGGGCCAACGTCCTGACTTTC.

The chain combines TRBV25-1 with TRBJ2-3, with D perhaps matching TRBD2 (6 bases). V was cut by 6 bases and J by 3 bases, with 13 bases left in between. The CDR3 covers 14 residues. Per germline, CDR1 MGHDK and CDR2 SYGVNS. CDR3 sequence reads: CASRGVGGTDTQYF. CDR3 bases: TGTGCCAGCAGGGGCGTTGGAGGGACAGATACGCAGTATTTT.

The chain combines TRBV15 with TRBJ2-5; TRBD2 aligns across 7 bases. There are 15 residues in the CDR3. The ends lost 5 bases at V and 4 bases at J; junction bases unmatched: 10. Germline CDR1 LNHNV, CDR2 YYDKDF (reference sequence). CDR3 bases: TGTGCCACCAGCGGGGAGGGCGGTTCTCCAGAGACCCAGTACTTC. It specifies CATSGEGGSPETQYF.

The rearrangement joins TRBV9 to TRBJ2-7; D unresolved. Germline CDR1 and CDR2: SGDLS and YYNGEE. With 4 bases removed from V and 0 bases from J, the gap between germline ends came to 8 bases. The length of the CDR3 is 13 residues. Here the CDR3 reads CASSPTSSYEQYF. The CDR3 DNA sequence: TGTGCCAGCAGCCCCACTTCCTCCTACGAGCAGTACTTC.

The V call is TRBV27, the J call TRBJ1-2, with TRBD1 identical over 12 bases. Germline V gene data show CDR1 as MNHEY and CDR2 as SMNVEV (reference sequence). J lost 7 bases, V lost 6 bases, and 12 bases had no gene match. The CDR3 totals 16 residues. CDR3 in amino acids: CASSRAGTGGARGYTF. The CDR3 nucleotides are TGTGCCAGCAGCCGCGCCGGGACAGGGGGCGCACGTGGCTACACCTTC.

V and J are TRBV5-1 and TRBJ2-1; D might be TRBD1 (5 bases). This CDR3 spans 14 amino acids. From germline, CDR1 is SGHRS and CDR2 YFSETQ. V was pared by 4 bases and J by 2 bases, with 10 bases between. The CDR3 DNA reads TGCGCCAGCAGCCGGCAGGGAACCTACAATGAGCAGTTCTTC. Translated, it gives CASSRQGTYNEQFF.

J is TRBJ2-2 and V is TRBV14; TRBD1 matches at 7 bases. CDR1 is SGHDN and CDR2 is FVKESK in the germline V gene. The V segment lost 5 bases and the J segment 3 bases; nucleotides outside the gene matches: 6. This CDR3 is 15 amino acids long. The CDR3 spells CASSTGQVYTGELFF. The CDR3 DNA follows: TGTGCCAGCAGCACTGGACAGGTCTACACCGGGGAGCTGTTTTTT.

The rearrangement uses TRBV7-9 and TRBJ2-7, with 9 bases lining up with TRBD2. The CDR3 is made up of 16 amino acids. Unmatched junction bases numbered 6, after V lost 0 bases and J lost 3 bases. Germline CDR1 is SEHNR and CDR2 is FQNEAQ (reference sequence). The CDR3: CASSLALAGTDYEQYF. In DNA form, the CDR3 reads TGTGCCAGCAGCTTAGCCCTAGCGGGGACAGACTACGAGCAGTACTTC.

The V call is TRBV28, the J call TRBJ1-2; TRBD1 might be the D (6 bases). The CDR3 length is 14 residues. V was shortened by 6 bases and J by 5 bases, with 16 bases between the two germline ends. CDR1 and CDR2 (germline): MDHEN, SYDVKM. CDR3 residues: CASSTTGIPYGYTF. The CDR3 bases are TGTGCCAGCAGCACTACAGGGATACCATATGGCTACACCTTC.